The T cell receptor beta chain under discussion was sequenced for a study of T cell responses to AZD1222 COVID-19 vaccine. This clone was found a few times. What it recognizes is unknown. Study findings and constraints: Only 5 or 6 people who got AZD1222 tested seropositive at baseline. The CD4 TCRs associated with vaccination extended across spike and predominated at 160-218 and 743-854. White British ancestry dominated among donors, who included more females, and clonal diversity was possibly underestimated.

Clones were sequenced by immunoSEQ multiplex PCR, and TCRdb holds only the in-frame ones, with some missing. The data contain tens of thousands of clones, 60% to 85% of them seen just once; the ten biggest clones take up roughly 50%. Germline lookup yields CDR1 MNHEY and CDR2 SVGAGI. The CDR3 has 15 residues. J gave up 2 bases and V 5 bases, and 5 bases lay outside the gene matches. The chain carries TRBV6-5 and TRBJ2-5, with 10 bases matching TRBD1. The sequenced sample was peripheral blood, obtained 28 days after the second AZD1222 dose. This TCR was sampled from an adult who received the AZD1222 COVID-19 vaccine. In DNA form, the CDR3 reads TGTGCCAGCAGTCGGACAGGGGGGCTTCAAGAGACCCAGTACTTC. As protein: CASSRTGGLQETQYF.